What follows are 8 T cell receptor beta chains derived from one specimen sequenced in a study of OX40 agonist ivuxolimab in advanced cancers. Some clones are missing from TCRdb's copy, which holds only in-frame ones; the method was immunoSEQ multiplex PCR. Of some 25,000 clones in the sample, about 85% are singletons; the top ten hold around 31%. The material was CD4+ or CD8+ T cells sorted from blood, obtained in a trial of the OX40 agonist ivuxolimab. The receptor source for this set is an adult with an advanced solid tumor such as melanoma, head and neck, liver or kidney cancer.

The rearrangement joins TRBV27 to TRBJ2-7; D not resolved. Looked up from germline, CDR1 is MNHEY and CDR2 is SMNVEV (reference sequence). CDR3 size: 13 residues. V was clipped by 2 bases and J by 5 bases, with 10 bases between them. The CDR3 bases are TGTGCCAGCAGTTTAGTTCGGTCTAACGAGCAGTACTTC. Its protein product is CASSLVRSNEQYF.

This clone has only a few counts. The rearrangement uses TRBV15 and TRBJ1-1; TRBD1 matches at 7 bases. Germline V gives CDR1 LNHNV, CDR2 YYDKDF (reference sequence). V dropped 3 bases and J dropped 7; count of bases not matched to a gene: 8. This CDR3 has 14 amino acids. CDR3 bases: TGTGCCACCAGCAGCCAAACCGACAGGGATGAAGCTTTCTTT. Its protein product is CATSSQTDRDEAFF. Supplemented by reference TRBV15 and TRBJ1-1, the full variable domain reads DAMVIQNPRYQVTQFGKPVTLSCSQTLNHNVMYWYQQKSSQAPKLLFHYYDKDFNNEADTPDNFQSRRPNTSFCFLDIRSPGLGDTAMYLCATSSQTDRDEAFFGQGTRLTVV.

The chain has TRBV19 and TRBJ2-1, with TRBD2 identical over 7 bases. After removal of 3 bases from V and 4 bases from J, the junction contained 3 bases not matched to a gene. The CDR3 contains 14 residues. Per the germline V gene, CDR1 is LNHDA and CDR2 is SQIVND (reference sequence). CDR3 loop: CASSMGGRYNEQFF. DNA for the CDR3: TGTGCCAGTAGTATGGGCGGGAGATACAATGAGCAGTTCTTC.

About this clone itself: At one end the junction does not follow the germline gene, possibly because of a read error. Here the CDR3 DNA reads TGTGCCAGCATGCCCAGGGCCTATAATGAGCAGTTCTTC. This gives the protein CASMPRAYNEQFF. The chain combines TRBV2 with TRBJ2-1, with D possibly being TRBD1 (5 bases). Germline CDR1 reads SNHLY; CDR2 reads FYNNEI. The CDR3 extends over 13 amino acids.

The J gene is TRBJ1-1, the V gene TRBV23-1; D unclear. TRBV23-1 is noted as an ORF with a role that remains uncertain. V lost 6 bases and J 6 bases, leaving 14 bases between the germline ends. The CDR3 covers 13 residues. Here the CDR3 reads CASSPFEGPEAFF. CDR3 nucleotides: TGCGCCAGCAGCCCTTTTGAGGGCCCTGAAGCTTTCTTT.

The V and J genes are TRBV19 and TRBJ1-1; the D gene is possibly TRBD1 (6 bases). V lost 5 bases and J lost 0, with 16 bases in between. The V gene's germline CDR1 is LNHDA and CDR2 SQIVND (reference sequence). The CDR3 runs to 16 residues. The CDR3 here is CASSPRQELMNTEAFF. In nucleotides, the CDR3 is TGTGCCAGTAGTCCAAGACAGGAGCTTATGAACACTGAAGCTTTCTTT.

The gene calls are TRBV19 and TRBJ2-7; 10 bases are shared with TRBD2. The J segment lost 2 bases and the V segment lost 5 bases, leaving 3 bases of the junction unmatched. CDR3 length: 14 amino acids. The germline V gene has CDR1 LNHDA and CDR2 SQIVND (reference sequence). The CDR3 region is CASSLAGDPYEQYF. For the CDR3, the DNA is TGTGCCAGTAGTCTAGCGGGGGACCCCTACGAGCAGTACTTC.

The V call is TRBV7-3, the J call TRBJ2-7, with a possible D match to TRBD1 (5 bases). The V gene lost 6 bases and the J gene lost 4 bases, with 25 bases spanning the gap. The germline V gene encodes CDR1 SGHTA and CDR2 FQGTGA. The CDR3 has 17 residues. The CDR3 is CASRPCRAPRLSYEQYF. The CDR3 DNA sequence: TGTGCCAGCAGACCATGCAGGGCGCCAAGGCTATCTTACGAGCAGTACTTC. The whole variable domain, remainder taken from reference TRBV7-3 and TRBJ2-7, is GAGVSQTPSNKVTEKGKYVELRCDPISGHTALYWYRQSLGQGPEFLIYFQGTGAADDSGLPNDRFFAVRPEGSVSTLKIQRTERGDSAVYLCASRPCRAPRLSYEQYFGPGTRLTVT.